The 21 T cell receptor beta chains presented below share a single source sample, sequenced in a study of cytomegalovirus exposure and HLA in healthy donors. Produced via immunoSEQ multiplex PCR; TCRdb's table is partial and in-frame only. The repertoire holds 110,000 to 150,000 clones, with roughly nine tenths as singletons. The sample comprised PBMCs. The source is a man younger than 35 in good health and CMV-seronegative.

The chain combines TRBV6-5 with TRBJ2-5; 9 positions agree with TRBD1. CDR1 and CDR2 (germline): MNHEY, SVGAGI. CDR3 length: 15 residues. V gave up 4 bases and J gave up 6 bases; unmatched junction bases: 9. CDR3 sequence reads: CASSFSGQGRKTQYF. The CDR3, as DNA: TGTGCCAGCAGTTTCTCAGGACAGGGGCGAAAGACCCAGTACTTC.

CDR3 sequence: CASSYGGAGYGYTF. The CDR3 DNA reads TGTGCCAGCAGTTACGGGGGCGCGGGCTATGGCTACACCTTC. V is TRBV6-6 and J is TRBJ1-2; D is possibly TRBD1 (6 bases). The ends were cut back, 2 bases at V and 4 bases at J, with 11 bases in the middle. CDR1 is MNHNY, CDR2 SVGAGI, per germline (reference sequence). This CDR3 comprises 14 residues.

This chain joins TRBV5-6 and TRBJ2-2, with 10 positions matching TRBD1. J gave up 6 bases and V 3 bases, and 5 bases lay outside the gene matches. Germline V gene lookup returns CDR1 SGHDT and CDR2 YYEEEE. The CDR3 totals 15 residues. This CDR3 reads CASSWDRGFPGELFF. The CDR3 nucleotides read TGTGCCAGCAGCTGGGACAGGGGATTCCCCGGGGAGCTGTTTTTT.

Here the CDR3 DNA reads TGTGCCAGCAGCGTGGAATCGCGGGGGGGATACAATGAGCAGTTCTTC. Translating it yields CASSVESRGGYNEQFF. The chain is built from TRBV9 and TRBJ2-1, with 9 bases identical to TRBD2. Germline lookup yields CDR1 SGDLS and CDR2 YYNGEE. CDR3 length: 16 residues. V trimming: 2 bases; J trimming: 4 bases; junction bases outside the gene matches: 7.

The genes are TRBV10-2 and TRBJ2-1, with TRBD1 matching over 7 bases. The trim removed 0 bases at V and 5 bases at J, leaving 4 bases unmatched. Looked up from germline, CDR1 is WSHSY and CDR2 is SAAADI. This CDR3 region has 15 residues. The CDR3 bases are TGCGCCAGCAGTGAGTCGACAGGGCTGGACAATGAGCAGTTCTTC. Amino acid sequence: CASSESTGLDNEQFF.

The gene calls are TRBV5-1 and TRBJ1-4, with TRBD1 matching 8 bases. The CDR3 consists of 14 residues. Germline V gives CDR1 SGHRS, CDR2 YFSETQ. V trimming: 3 bases; J trimming: 7 bases; junction bases outside the gene matches: 5. The DNA of the CDR3 is TGCGCCAGCAGCTGGGACAGGTTTCGTGAAAAACTGTTTTTT. Residues: CASSWDRFREKLFF. Full variable domain (remainder filled in from reference TRBV5-1 and TRBJ1-4): KAGVTQTPRYLIKTRGQQVTLSCSPISGHRSVSWYQQTPGQGLQFLFEYFSETQRNKGNFPGRFSGRQFSNSRSEMNVSTLELGDSALYLCASSWDRFREKLFFGSGTQLSVL.

V and J are TRBV29-1 and TRBJ1-1, with a tentative D call TRBD1 (5 bases). There are 10 residues in the CDR3. CDR1 is SQVTM, CDR2 ANQGSEA, per germline. V lost 5 bases, J lost 7 bases, and 8 bases lay in between. As DNA, the CDR3 is TGCAGCGTTCGCAGGGATGAAGCTTTCTTT. Translating gives CSVRRDEAFF. Full variable domain (outside the CDR3, taken from reference TRBV29-1 and TRBJ1-1): SAVISQKPSRDICQRGTSLTIQCQVDSQVTMMFWYRQQPGQSLTLIATANQGSEATYESGFVIDKFPISRPNLTFSTLTVSNMSPEDSSIYLCSVRRDEAFFGQGTRLTVV.

The rearrangement links TRBV5-1 to TRBJ2-7, with D perhaps TRBD1 (5 bases). V shed 5 bases and J shed 2 bases, with 8 bases lying between them. CDR1 and CDR2 from the germline V gene are SGHRS and YFSETQ. The CDR3 is 12 amino acids. The CDR3, as DNA: TGCGCCAGCAGGGACACCCCCTACGAGCAGTACTTC. Protein sequence: CASRDTPYEQYF. The variable domain in full, with the rest retrieved from reference TRBV5-1 and TRBJ2-7, is KAGVTQTPRYLIKTRGQQVTLSCSPISGHRSVSWYQQTPGQGLQFLFEYFSETQRNKGNFPGRFSGRQFSNSRSEMNVSTLELGDSALYLCASRDTPYEQYFGPGTRLTVT.

The V call is TRBV7-9, the J call TRBJ1-2; 7 bases match TRBD1. V was clipped by 5 bases and J by 6 bases; unmatched bases: 15. CDR3 length: 16 residues. Germline CDR1 is SEHNR and CDR2 is FQNEAQ (reference sequence). For the CDR3, the DNA is TGTGCCAGCAGCACAACCTCCGGGACAGTGTCTCATGGCTACACCTTC. Translated, it gives CASSTTSGTVSHGYTF.

The rearrangement uses TRBV11-2 and TRBJ2-3; D possibly corresponds to TRBD1 (5 bases). Trimming cost V 2 bases and J 5 bases, with 26 bases left between them. Germline V gives CDR1 SGHAT, CDR2 FQNNGV. The CDR3 is 19 amino acids. The DNA of the CDR3 is TGTGCCAGCAGCTTAACTGCACAGGCTCCCGTCGGGTTGGGAGATACGCAGTATTTT. Protein sequence: CASSLTAQAPVGLGDTQYF.

The CDR3 DNA is TGTGCCAGCTCCGGACAGACTGAAGCTTTCTTT. Protein sequence: CASSGQTEAFF. J is TRBJ1-1 and V is TRBV18, with D possibly matching TRBD1 (6 bases). Germline V gene lookup returns CDR1 KGHSH and CDR2 LQKENI. V was pared by 6 bases and J by 5 bases, with 7 bases between. The CDR3 totals 11 residues.

The chain joins TRBV19 to TRBJ2-7; 8 bases agree with TRBD1. Trimming took 4 bases from V and 7 from J; bases not matched to a gene: 6. The CDR3 totals 13 residues. The V gene's germline CDR1 is LNHDA and CDR2 SQIVND (reference sequence). CDR3 residues: CASSTGQGREQYF. CDR3 coding DNA: TGTGCCAGTAGTACCGGACAGGGCAGGGAGCAGTACTTC.

The chain recombines TRBV7-9 with TRBJ1-4; 8 bases are a match to TRBD1. The CDR3 loop spans 15 amino acids. The germline gives CDR1 SEHNR, CDR2 FQNEAQ (reference sequence). V shed 5 bases, J shed 8 bases, and the junction held 10 bases outside the gene matches. CDR3: CASSEPGGDWEKLFF. The CDR3 region has the DNA TGTGCCAGCAGCGAGCCAGGGGGCGATTGGGAAAAACTGTTTTTT. Complete variable domain (other parts from reference TRBV7-9 and TRBJ1-4): DTGVSQNPRHKITKRGQNVTFRCDPISEHNRLYWYRQTLGQGPEFLTYFQNEAQLEKSRLLSDRFSAERPKGSFSTLEIQRTEQGDSAMYLCASSEPGGDWEKLFFGSGTQLSVL.

The chain employs TRBV28 and TRBJ1-2, with 8 bases matching TRBD1. In germline, CDR1 is MDHEN, CDR2 SYDVKM. The CDR3 contains 14 residues. Trimming at V came to 5 bases and at J to 3 bases, leaving 5 bases not matched to a gene. The CDR3 bases are TGTGCCAGCAGTCCGCAGGACAGGGACTATGGCTACACCTTC. Its protein product is CASSPQDRDYGYTF.

CDR3 DNA sequence: TGCGCCAGCAGCCACCCCGGTCGGGGGGGCTACACCTTC. Residues: CASSHPGRGGYTF. The rearrangement joins TRBV4-1 to TRBJ1-2, with a tentative D call TRBD1 (5 bases). Germline V gene lookup returns CDR1 MGHRA and CDR2 YSYEKL. This CDR3 region has 13 residues. The ends were cut back, 3 bases at V and 8 bases at J, with 13 bases in the middle.

The chain couples TRBV19 to TRBJ2-2, with 7 bases identical to TRBD2. This CDR3 is built from 16 residues. V was clipped by 7 bases and J by 4 bases; unmatched bases: 12. CDR1 is LNHDA, CDR2 SQIVND, per germline (reference sequence). Here the CDR3 DNA reads TGTGCCAGTACCACCACGGGGGGAGGGTTCACCGGGGAGCTGTTTTTT. It encodes CASTTTGGGFTGELFF.

This clone was found once. V gene TRBV15 combines with J gene TRBJ1-2; possible D gene TRBD1, 5 bases. CDR3 length equals 15 residues. The V end lost 0 bases, the J end lost 3 bases, and 11 bases lay between the germline ends. Germline assignment: CDR1 LNHNV and CDR2 YYDKDF (reference sequence). The DNA of the CDR3 is TGTGCCACCAGCAGAGATGTCGCAGGGTACTATGGCTACACCTTC. Protein product: CATSRDVAGYYGYTF.

The rearrangement joins TRBV10-3 to TRBJ2-2; D is undetermined. Germline V gene data show CDR1 as ENHRY and CDR2 as SYGVKD. V was trimmed by 6 bases and J by 1 base, leaving 3 bases between them. This CDR3 has 12 residues. The CDR3 reads CAISQNTGELFF. The CDR3 nucleotides read TGTGCCATCAGCCAGAACACCGGGGAGCTGTTTTTT.

The chain joins TRBV7-2 to TRBJ2-7; perhaps TRBD1 as D (5 bases). CDR3 length equals 13 residues. V shed 5 bases and J shed 1 base, with 9 bases lying between them. Germline CDR1 is SGHTA and CDR2 is FQGNSA. The CDR3 DNA reads TGTGCCAGCAGCATCCGACAGTCCTACGAGCAGTACTTC. This gives the protein CASSIRQSYEQYF.

DNA for the CDR3: TGTGCCTGGAGTACCGGTAGCGCCTACAATGAGCAGTTCTTC. Protein: CAWSTGSAYNEQFF. The J gene is TRBJ2-1, the V gene TRBV30; D possibly corresponds to TRBD2 (5 bases). Germline V gene sequence: CDR1 GTSNPN, CDR2 SVGIG (reference sequence). V was clipped by 2 bases and J by 2 bases, with 10 bases between them. The CDR3 runs to 14 residues.

The chain recombines TRBV27 with TRBJ2-7, with D perhaps TRBD1 (5 bases). Germline-derived CDR1 and CDR2 are MNHEY and SMNVEV (reference sequence). The CDR3 contains 12 residues. The V end lost 5 bases, the J end lost 5 bases, and 10 bases lay between the germline ends. The CDR3 DNA reads as TGTGCCAGCAGTCATTCAGGGAACGAGCAGTACTTC. Translating it yields CASSHSGNEQYF.